This TCR beta chain was captured in a study of blood T cell repertoires in COVID-19. Produced via immunoSEQ multiplex PCR; TCRdb's table is partial and in-frame only. Of about 170,000 clones in the sample, 65% to 85% were seen once. The CDR3 spans 15 residues. V shed 2 bases, J shed 8 bases, and the junction held 7 bases outside the gene matches. The V gene's germline CDR1 is KGHSH and CDR2 LQKENI. Sequencing was carried out using peripheral blood. This sequence was found in a woman between 65 and 79 years old who had recovered from COVID-19. The genes are TRBV18 and TRBJ1-2; 11 positions agree with TRBD1. CDR3 sequence reads: CASSPWTGGGEGYTF. Here the CDR3 DNA reads TGTGCCAGCTCACCATGGACAGGGGGCGGGGAAGGCTACACCTTC.